This is a list of T cell receptor beta chains from one sample in a study of cytomegalovirus exposure and HLA in healthy donors. Clones were read by immunoSEQ multiplex PCR, and TCRdb kept only the in-frame ones, dropping some. The data contain approximately 100,000 clones, about 70% of them seen just once; the ten biggest clones take up 2.6%. The source material was PBMCs. These receptors were obtained from a man aged 50 to 60 in good health and CMV-seropositive. CDR3s include the opening cysteine and the closing phenylalanine or tryptophan. The order of the fields is clone size, J gene, D gene, V gene, CDR3 DNA, CDR3 protein. A D gene is named only where the DNA matches it firmly. Not every row has a clone size; where given, it reads once, few, many or a size class.

>.|TRBJ2-3|TRBD2|TRBV27
TGTGCCAGCAGTTCTCAGCTTAGCGGGGGGGGATATAGCACAGATACGCAGTATTTT
CASSSQLSGGGYSTDTQYF
>few|TRBJ2-1|.|TRBV19
TGTGCCAGTAGTGGGTCTAGCCGAGGGAATGAGCAGTTCTTC
CASSGSSRGNEQFF
>.|TRBJ1-2|.|TRBV10-3
TGTGCCATCAGTGAAGGTACCAGGGAAGCTAACTATGGCTACACCTTC
CAISEGTREANYGYTF
>.|TRBJ2-2|TRBD1|TRBV9
TGTGCCAGCAGTAGCTCAGAGGGGGCAGGGAACACCGGGGAGCTGTTTTTT
CASSSSEGAGNTGELFF
>.|TRBJ2-7|.|TRBV18
TGTGCCAGCTCCCCAGCAGGGAACTCCTACGAGCAGTACTTC
CASSPAGNSYEQYF
>.|TRBJ2-7|TRBD2|TRBV10-1
TGCGCCAGCATAACTAGCGGGTACTCCTACGAGCAGTACTTC
CASITSGYSYEQYF
>.|TRBJ1-1|.|TRBV19
TGTGCCAGTAGCACAGGTTACAACACTGAAGCTTTCTTT
CASSTGYNTEAFF
>once|TRBJ1-1|.|TRBV27
TGTGCCAGCAGTCCCGGGAGCCTGAACACTGAAGCTTTCTTT
CASSPGSLNTEAFF
>.|TRBJ1-6|.|TRBV5-1
TGCGCCAGCAGCTTGTACGGGGGGGGCGATTCACCCCTCCACTTT
CASSLYGGGDSPLHF
>.|TRBJ2-7|TRBD2|TRBV5-4
TGTGCCAGCAGCTTGGTAGGGAGGGAAGGGTGCGAGCAGTACTTC
CASSLVGREGCEQYF
>.|TRBJ1-1|.|TRBV28
TGTGCCAGCAACCCAGGGTCGGGCGTAGCTTTCTTT
CASNPGSGVAFF
>.|TRBJ2-2|TRBD2|TRBV5-6
TGTGCCAGCAGCCCGCTGACTAGCGGGAACACCGGGGAGCTGTTTTTT
CASSPLTSGNTGELFF
>.|TRBJ1-5|.|TRBV4-2
TGTGCCAGCAGCCAAGAGGGGGGGAATCAGCCCCAGCATTTT
CASSQEGGNQPQHF
>.|TRBJ1-2|TRBD1|TRBV5-4
TGTGCCAGCAGCACCCGGACAGGGAAAGGCTATGGCTACACCTTC
CASSTRTGKGYGYTF
>.|TRBJ1-3|.|TRBV5-1
TGCGCCAGCAGCCCGACGGAGACTGGAAACACCATATATTTT
CASSPTETGNTIYF
>.|TRBJ1-6|.|TRBV2
TGTGCCAGCAGTCCGGACTCGAGCCCCTATAATTCACCCCTCCACTTT
CASSPDSSPYNSPLHF
>.|TRBJ2-7|TRBD2|TRBV2
TGTGCCAGCACTAGCGGGAGAGGGGAGCAGTACTTC
CASTSGRGEQYF
>.|TRBJ2-3|TRBD1|TRBV9
TGTGCCAGCAGCACGTCGGACAGGGGCACAGATACGCAGTATTTT
CASSTSDRGTDTQYF
>once|TRBJ2-1|.|TRBV6-5
TGTGCCAGCAGCCCCGTAAGGCGGGGAGTCTCAAAGTTCTTC
CASSPVRRGVSKFF
>.|TRBJ2-3|.|TRBV11-1
TGTGCCAGCAGCTTCCAGACTAGCACAGATACGCAGTATTTT
CASSFQTSTDTQYF
>.|TRBJ1-2|.|TRBV9
TGTGCCAGCAGCCCGCGTGGGGGGGCGAACTATGGCTACACCTTC
CASSPRGGANYGYTF
>.|TRBJ1-2|TRBD1|TRBV5-5
TGTGCCAGCAGCCCAACTCCCGGACAGGGCTATGGCTACACCTTC
CASSPTPGQGYGYTF
>once|TRBJ1-1|TRBD1|TRBV5-1
TGCGCCAGCAGTCTCACAGGGGACACTGAAGCTTTCTTT
CASSLTGDTEAFF
>.|TRBJ2-7|TRBD1|TRBV2
TGTGCCAGCAGTGAAGGACAGGGTTTGGACGAGCAGTACTTC
CASSEGQGLDEQYF
>.|TRBJ2-7|TRBD2|TRBV7-3
TGTGCCAGCAGCTTAACGATGGGCGGGGGCGAGCAGTACTTC
CASSLTMGGGEQYF
>.|TRBJ2-1|TRBD1|TRBV5-6
TGTGCCAGCAGCAGAGGGACAGGGGAGGGCAATGAGCAGTTCTTC
CASSRGTGEGNEQFF
>.|TRBJ1-1|.|TRBV6-5
TGTGCCAGCAGCCGGTATGACACTGAAGCTTTCTTT
CASSRYDTEAFF
>.|TRBJ2-2|.|TRBV21-1
TGTGCCAGCAGCAAAGACGCAGGGGGGACCGGGGAGCTGTTTTTT
CASSKDAGGTGELFF
>.|TRBJ2-7|TRBD1|TRBV7-2
TGTGCCAGCAGCCCCGGACAGGGGTACTACGAGCAGTACTTC
CASSPGQGYYEQYF
>.|TRBJ1-2|.|TRBV30
TGTGCCTGGAGGGACAGCGTCTATGGCTACACCTTC
CAWRDSVYGYTF
>.|TRBJ2-7|.|TRBV5-1
TGCGCCAGCAGCTTGGAACCCCGAGGAGGCGAGCAGTACTTC
CASSLEPRGGEQYF
>.|TRBJ2-5|TRBD1|TRBV7-8
TGTGCCAGCAGCTCGTACAGGGGCAGTTCGGAGACCCAGTACTTC
CASSSYRGSSETQYF
>.|TRBJ1-1|.|TRBV4-2
TGTGCCAGCAGCCAACCACCCTTAGAAACCCGTGAAGCTTTCTTT
CASSQPPLETREAFF
>.|TRBJ1-1|TRBD1|TRBV9
TGTGCCAGCAGCGTAGAAGGTACAGGGGGGTTGAACACTGAAGCTTTCTTT
CASSVEGTGGLNTEAFF
>.|TRBJ2-1|TRBD1|TRBV19
TGTGCCAGTGGCCGGACAGGGAGTTTTTCCAATGAGCAGTTCTTC
CASGRTGSFSNEQFF
>.|TRBJ2-3|.|TRBV5-8
TGTGCCAGCAGCTTGTACCGGGATGGTACGCAGTATTTT
CASSLYRDGTQYF